The 11 T cell receptor beta chains presented below share a single source sample, sequenced in a study of CD8 T cells in ankylosing spondylitis. Study-wide results and limits: For ankylosing spondylitis blood, a TCR beta motif of eight or nine highly homologous variants appeared characteristic.

These TCRs are of unknown antigen specificity. One entry per CDR3 protein, called by TCRdb with MiXCR from the 5' RACE reads. The sample holds about 330,000 distinct CDR3 sequences; less than 10% are singletons and the top ten take 14% to 15%. Sequencing was carried out using blood, either unsorted or a sorted T cell fraction (not recorded which). The source is a male donor with ankylosing spondylitis.

The V gene is TRBV24-1, the J gene TRBJ2-7, with D uncertain. This CDR3 is built from 11 residues. Germline V gene sequence: CDR1 KGHDR, CDR2 SFDVKD. The V end lost 1 base, the J end lost 6 bases, and 3 bases lay between the germline ends. CDR3 DNA: TGTGCCACCAGTGATTTTAGCGAGCAGTACTTC. It translates to CATSDFSEQYF.

J is TRBJ1-1 and V is TRBV5-1; 7 bases are a match to TRBD1. Germline CDR1 is SGHRS and CDR2 is YFSETQ. The CDR3 is made up of 14 amino acids. The trim removed 4 bases at V and 5 bases at J, leaving 8 bases unmatched. The DNA of the CDR3 is TGCGCCAGCAGCCCCGGAGACAGGGTGACTGAAGCTTTCTTT. Protein: CASSPGDRVTEAFF.

This clonotype was found a few times. V usage is TRBV14 and J usage is TRBJ2-3; TRBD1 or TRBD2 may be the D gene (5 bases each). Per the germline V gene, CDR1 is SGHDN and CDR2 is FVKESK. With 3 bases removed from V and 3 bases from J, the gap between germline ends came to 10 bases. The CDR3 has 14 amino acids. CDR3 sequence: CASSQRGSTDTQYF. The CDR3 nucleotides are TGTGCCAGCAGCCAGAGGGGATCGACAGATACGCAGTATTTT.

This clonotype came up many times. The V call is TRBV6-2 or TRBV6-3, the J call TRBJ2-7, with TRBD1 identical over 7 bases. The germline CDR1 and CDR2 sequences are MNHEY and SVGEGT. This CDR3 comprises 14 residues. J lost 7 bases, V lost 6 bases, and 12 bases had no gene match. DNA of the CDR3: TGTGCCAGCAGCCTGGACAGGCGGCCTAGGGAGCAGTACTTC. Encoded protein: CASSLDRRPREQYF.

This clonotype was seen a few times. This sequence joins TRBV28 and TRBJ2-7; D call uncertain. The CDR3 has 15 amino acids. Germline CDR1 is MDHEN and CDR2 is SYDVKM. Trimming pared 7 bases from V and 0 bases from J, leaving 16 bases between. DNA for the CDR3: TGTGCCAGCAAAAGTTGGCGCAGTTCCTCCTACGAGCAGTACTTC. Translation: CASKSWRSSSYEQYF.

This chain joins TRBV7-8 and TRBJ2-3; 9 bases map to TRBD2. Losses at the gene ends were 3 bases for V and 4 bases for J; bases not matched to a gene: 8. The CDR3 is made up of 16 amino acids. Germline values: CDR1 SGHVS, CDR2 FQNEAQ. The DNA for the CDR3 is TGTGCCAGCAGCTTTATCGGGCGGGAGGGAGCAGATACGCAGTATTTT. Its protein product is CASSFIGREGADTQYF.

J is TRBJ2-1 and V is TRBV6-2 or TRBV6-3, with D unresolved. The CDR3 extends over 13 amino acids. The germline V and J ends were trimmed by 6 bases and 5 bases, with 11 bases remaining between them. CDR1 and CDR2 from the germline V gene are MNHEY and SVGEGT. This CDR3 is CASRTDKNNEQFF. The CDR3 DNA is TGTGCCAGCAGAACGGATAAAAACAATGAGCAGTTCTTC.

This clonotype was counted only a few times. The chain joins TRBV3-1 to TRBJ2-1, with 11 bases identical to TRBD2. Germline assignment: CDR1 LGHDT and CDR2 YNNKEL (reference sequence). J gave up 4 bases and V 0 bases, and 5 bases lay outside the gene matches. This CDR3 has 17 residues. The CDR3 is CASSQDLWTSGYNEQFF. For the CDR3, the DNA is TGTGCCAGCAGCCAAGATCTTTGGACTAGCGGGTACAATGAGCAGTTCTTC.

This clonotype was counted a few times. V gene TRBV5-1 combines with J gene TRBJ2-6; unclear D gene. Germline CDR1 SGHRS, CDR2 YFSETQ. V was trimmed by 7 bases and J by 3 bases, leaving 11 bases between them. The CDR3 is 14 amino acids. Here the CDR3 reads CASAGEGGANVLTF. As DNA, the CDR3 is TGCGCCAGCGCCGGAGAAGGTGGGGCCAACGTCCTGACTTTC.

This clonotype was seen a few times. The chain has TRBV11-1 and TRBJ2-7, with D possibly matching TRBD1 (6 bases). From germline, CDR1 is SGHAT and CDR2 FQDESV (reference sequence). Between the trimmed V and J ends, which lost 3 bases and 2 bases, there was a span of 23 bases. CDR3 length: 18 residues. CDR3 amino acids: CASSLVTGPVLNPYEQYF. The CDR3 DNA is TGTGCCAGCAGCTTGGTGACAGGACCCGTGTTGAACCCCTACGAGCAGTACTTC.

This clonotype appeared many times. The chain uses TRBV10-1 and TRBJ2-7; 7 bases line up with TRBD1. Germline V CDR1 and CDR2: WNHNN, SYGVQD (reference sequence). The length of the CDR3 is 13 residues. V shed 8 bases, J shed 2 bases, and the junction held 6 bases outside the gene matches. The CDR3 DNA is TGCGCCAGCCGACAGGGAATGACCTACGAGCAGTACTTC. Translated, it gives CASRQGMTYEQYF.